Below are 16 T cell receptor beta chains sequenced from a single sample in a study of blood T cells in healthy people across ages. Through a sample-barcoded 5' primer and a J-beta primer mix, a second PCR was run for roughly 7 to 11 cycles. One entry per CDR3 protein, called by TCRdb with MiXCR from the 5' RACE reads. This sample has some 1 million distinct CDR3 sequences, with 40% to 50% found just once. Specimen: blood. These receptors all come from a woman aged 55-69 years in good health.

This clonotype was seen a few times. The chain uses TRBV20-1 and TRBJ2-5; D remains unclear. CDR1 is DFQATT, CDR2 SNEGSKA, per germline (reference sequence). The CDR3 runs to 15 residues. Trimming removed 6 bases at V and 0 bases at J, with 17 bases between. As DNA, the CDR3 is TGCAGTGCGGTCTATTCTAGGGATTACCAAGAGACCCAGTACTTC. Protein product: CSAVYSRDYQETQYF.

The CDR3 coding sequence is TGTGCCAGCGGCCCCGAGGGGTGGACTAGCAATGAGCAGTTCTTC. It encodes CASGPEGWTSNEQFF. J is TRBJ2-1 and V is TRBV7-2; TRBD2 agrees at 7 bases. The CDR3 sequence is 15 residues long. Germline V gene lookup returns CDR1 SGHTA and CDR2 FQGNSA. J lost 6 bases, V lost 8 bases, and 13 bases had no gene match.

V gene TRBV12-3 or TRBV12-4 combines with J gene TRBJ1-2; a possible D gene is TRBD1 (5 bases). Trimming took 2 bases from V and 7 from J, leaving 14 bases between them. CDR3 size: 14 residues. CDR3 sequence: CASSLRGSALGYTF. The CDR3 bases are TGTGCCAGCAGTTTAAGGGGATCGGCCCTTGGCTACACCTTC.

This clonotype was seen once. The rearrangement links TRBV9 to TRBJ2-1; maybe TRBD2 (6 bases). The better agreement between TRBJ2-7 and the DNA end casts doubt on the J call. Germline CDR1 and CDR2: SGDLS and YYNGEE. The CDR3 loop spans 19 amino acids. As DNA, the CDR3 is TGTGCCAGCAGCGTAGCCCCTCTACTAGCCATGGCCACCTACAATGAGCAGTACTTC. Protein product: CASSVAPLLAMATYNEQYF.

The genes are TRBV20-1 and TRBJ2-1; 12 bases agree with TRBD2. The J call may be mistaken, given a closer DNA end match to TRBJ2-7. The CDR3 totals 15 residues. The germline gives CDR1 DFQATT, CDR2 SNEGSKA (reference sequence). The CDR3 DNA reads as TGCAGTGCTTTCTCGACTAGCGGGGGCTACAATGAGCAGTACTTC. Translated: CSAFSTSGGYNEQYF.

This clonotype was counted only a few times. V is TRBV7-9 and J is TRBJ2-6; D call uncertain. Per germline, CDR1 SEHNR and CDR2 FQNEAQ (reference sequence). The CDR3 has 13 residues. The V end lost 0 bases, the J end lost 10 bases, and 7 bases lay between the germline ends. The CDR3 sequence: CASSLASVNVLTF. CDR3 DNA sequence: TGTGCCAGCAGCTTAGCCAGTGTTAACGTCCTGACTTTC.

This clonotype was detected a few times. The chain links TRBV7-6 to TRBJ2-5; unclear D gene. The CDR3 totals 17 residues. Trimming pared 3 bases from V and 1 base from J, leaving 18 bases between. Germline CDR1 is SGHVS and CDR2 is FNYEAQ. In DNA form, the CDR3 reads TGTGCCAGCAGCTTTCGACCAAACCTTATTATCCAAGAGACCCAGTACTTC. This codes for CASSFRPNLIIQETQYF.

Ten or more counts support this clonotype. The genes are TRBV7-2 and TRBJ2-1; D is undetermined. Trimming removed 0 bases from V and 3 bases from J, with 6 bases in between. Per the germline V gene, CDR1 is SGHTA and CDR2 is FQGNSA. This CDR3 has 14 residues. The CDR3 here is CASSLAESYNEQFF. CDR3 nucleotide sequence: TGTGCCAGCAGCTTAGCGGAAAGCTACAATGAGCAGTTCTTC.

This clonotype was observed a few times. The rearrangement joins TRBV5-4 to TRBJ2-3; D might be TRBD2 (6 bases). The CDR3 totals 15 residues. Germline V gene data show CDR1 as SGHNT and CDR2 as YYREEE (reference sequence). Trimming cost V 0 bases and J 2 bases, with 10 bases left between them. The CDR3 here is CASSLGAGPTDTQYF. In DNA, the CDR3 is TGTGCCAGCAGCTTGGGGGCGGGACCCACAGATACGCAGTATTTT. The full variable domain, rest sourced from reference TRBV5-4 and TRBJ2-3, is ETGVTQSPTHLIKTRGQQVTLRCSSQSGHNTVSWYQQALGQGPQFIFQYYREEENGRGNFPPRFSGLQFPNYSSELNVNALELDDSALYLCASSLGAGPTDTQYFGPGTRLTVL.

The V call is TRBV4-1, the J call TRBJ2-5, with 10 nucleotides matching TRBD2. The CDR3 has 16 residues. The V and J ends lost 0 bases and 5 bases, in that order; junction bases with no gene match: 6. Germline CDR1 and CDR2: MGHRA and YSYEKL. In nucleotides, the CDR3 is TGCGCCAGCAGCCAAGATCTTCCAGCGGGGGGGGAGACCCAGTACTTC. Its translation is CASSQDLPAGGETQYF.

The V gene is TRBV6-5, the J gene TRBJ1-6; D may be TRBD1 (5 bases). V lost 0 bases and J 6 bases, leaving 30 bases between the germline ends. Germline-derived CDR1 and CDR2 are MNHEY and SVGAGI. The CDR3 is made up of 22 amino acids. The CDR3 here is CASSYSTVSGTHLGGFNSPLHF. As DNA, the CDR3 is TGTGCCAGCAGTTACTCGACCGTCTCCGGGACTCATTTAGGCGGTTTTAATTCACCCCTCCACTTT.

This clonotype has a count of ten or more. The rearrangement uses TRBV12-3 or TRBV12-4 and TRBJ2-5; D is perhaps TRBD1 or TRBD2 (6 bases each). Trimming cost V 3 bases and J 2 bases, with 13 bases left between them. The CDR3 is 15 amino acids. The CDR3, as DNA: TGTGCCAGCAGTTTTCGAGAAGGGGGGCAAGAGACCCAGTACTTC. Its translation: CASSFREGGQETQYF.

This chain joins TRBV29-1 and TRBJ2-7; no clear D gene. Trimming pared 4 bases from V and 3 bases from J, leaving 7 bases between. The germline gives CDR1 SQVTM, CDR2 ANQGSEA. This CDR3 is built from 11 residues. CDR3 bases: TGCAGCGTTGGCGAACACTACGAGCAGTACTTC. It is translated as CSVGEHYEQYF.

The chain couples TRBV27 to TRBJ2-3, with D possibly matching TRBD2 (6 bases). Germline values: CDR1 MNHEY, CDR2 SMNVEV (reference sequence). V lost 5 bases to trimming and J lost 2 bases, with 14 bases between them. This CDR3 comprises 15 residues. CDR3 protein: CASSDGGIPTDTQYF. The CDR3 nucleotides are TGTGCCAGCAGTGATGGCGGGATCCCCACAGATACGCAGTATTTT.

The V gene is TRBV13, the J gene TRBJ2-3; 8 nucleotides align to TRBD1. This CDR3 contains 15 residues. V gave up 3 bases and J gave up 5 bases; unmatched junction bases: 7. Germline V gives CDR1 PRHDT, CDR2 FYEKMQ (reference sequence). CDR3 in DNA: TGTGCCAGCAGCTTCGACAGGGGCCCTGGAGATACGCAGTATTTT. Translating it yields CASSFDRGPGDTQYF.

This chain joins TRBV25-1 and TRBJ1-1, with D perhaps TRBD1 (5 bases). V lost 1 base to trimming and J lost 5 bases, with 14 bases between them. The germline V gene encodes CDR1 MGHDK and CDR2 SYGVNS. The CDR3 is 15 residues long. The CDR3 DNA reads as TGTGCCAGCAGTGAATCGGCCCTGGGGGGAACTGAAGCTTTCTTT. Translating gives CASSESALGGTEAFF. Full variable domain (outside the CDR3, taken from reference TRBV25-1 and TRBJ1-1): EADIYQTPRYLVIGTGKKITLECSQTMGHDKMYWYQQDPGMELHLIHYSYGVNSTEKGDLSSESTVSRIRTEHFPLTLESARPSHTSQYLCASSESALGGTEAFFGQGTRLTVV.